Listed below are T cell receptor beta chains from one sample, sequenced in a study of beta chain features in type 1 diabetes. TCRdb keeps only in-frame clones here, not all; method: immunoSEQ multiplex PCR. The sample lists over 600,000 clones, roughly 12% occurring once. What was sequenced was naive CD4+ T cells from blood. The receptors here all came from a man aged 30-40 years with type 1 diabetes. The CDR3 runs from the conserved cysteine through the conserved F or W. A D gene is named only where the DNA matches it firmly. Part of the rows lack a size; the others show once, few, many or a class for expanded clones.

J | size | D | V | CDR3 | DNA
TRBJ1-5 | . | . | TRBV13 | CASSLRTVNQPQHF | TGTGCCAGCAGCTTACGGACAGTAAATCAGCCCCAGCATTTT
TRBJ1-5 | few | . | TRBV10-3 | CAISQGSNQPQHF | TGTGCCATATCCCAGGGAAGCAATCAGCCCCAGCATTTT
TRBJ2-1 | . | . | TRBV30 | CAWRLRLGPNEQFF | TGTGCCTGGAGGCTAAGACTAGGACCCAATGAGCAGTTCTTC
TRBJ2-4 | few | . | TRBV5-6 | CASSLVLRSGENIQYF | TGTGCCAGCAGCTTGGTGCTCAGGTCGGGGGAAAACATTCAGTACTTC
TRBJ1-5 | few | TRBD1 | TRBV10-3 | CAISASLGQGNQPQHF | TGTGCCATCAGTGCGTCGCTGGGACAGGGCAATCAGCCCCAGCATTTT
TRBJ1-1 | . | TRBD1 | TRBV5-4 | CASSSGTERFTEAFF | TGTGCCAGCAGCTCCGGGACAGAGAGATTCACTGAAGCTTTCTTT
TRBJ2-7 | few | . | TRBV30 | CAWSVEARDIAYEQYF | TGTGCCTGGAGTGTAGAGGCCCGGGACATCGCCTACGAGCAGTACTTC
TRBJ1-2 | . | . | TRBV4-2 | CASSQETYGYTF | TGTGCCAGCAGCCAAGAGACCTATGGCTACACCTTC
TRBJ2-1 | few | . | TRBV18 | CASSPPGLRPKANEQFF | TGTGCCAGCTCACCACCGGGGCTAAGACCGAAGGCGAATGAGCAGTTCTTC
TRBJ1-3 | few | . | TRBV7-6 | CASSLFASTGMHRNSGNTIYF | TGTGCCAGCAGCTTATTCGCTTCTACCGGGATGCACAGGAACTCTGGAAACACCATATATTTT
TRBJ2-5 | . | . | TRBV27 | CASSRGVTETQYF | TGTGCCAGCAGCAGAGGGGTTACGGAGACCCAGTACTTC
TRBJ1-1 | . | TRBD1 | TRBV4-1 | CASSQQTGWRALNTEAFF | TGCGCCAGCAGCCAACAGACAGGGTGGAGGGCGCTGAACACTGAAGCTTTCTTT
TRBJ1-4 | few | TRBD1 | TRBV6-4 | CASRETGDTNEKLFF | TGTGCCAGCAGAGAAACAGGGGACACTAATGAAAAACTGTTTTTT
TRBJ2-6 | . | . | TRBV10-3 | CASRVSSGANVLTF | TGTGCCTCCAGGGTTAGCTCTGGGGCCAACGTCCTGACTTTC
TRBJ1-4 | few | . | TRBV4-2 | CASSQDDTREGYEKLFF | TGTGCCAGCAGCCAAGACGATACCAGGGAGGGTTATGAAAAACTGTTTTTT
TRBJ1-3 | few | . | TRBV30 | CAWAVGTGNTIYF | TGTGCCTGGGCTGTAGGGACTGGAAACACCATATATTTT
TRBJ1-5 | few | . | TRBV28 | CASSYGTGGNQPQHF | TGTGCCAGCAGCTATGGGACGGGTGGAAATCAGCCCCAGCATTTT
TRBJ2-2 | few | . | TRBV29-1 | CSVESTNTGELFF | TGCAGCGTTGAATCGACCAACACCGGGGAGCTGTTTTTT
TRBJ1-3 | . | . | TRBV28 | CASSFQSGAGNTIYF | TGTGCCAGCAGTTTTCAATCAGGGGCTGGAAACACCATATATTTT
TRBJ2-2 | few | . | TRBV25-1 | CASTPSYTGELFF | TGTGCCAGCACCCCCAGTTACACCGGGGAGCTGTTTTTT
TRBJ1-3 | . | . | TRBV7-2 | CASSYSTDTIYF | TGTGCCAGCAGTTACAGCACGGACACCATATATTTT
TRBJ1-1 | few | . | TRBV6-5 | CASSYSNRLNTEAFF | TGTGCCAGCAGTTACTCGAACAGACTGAACACTGAAGCTTTCTTT
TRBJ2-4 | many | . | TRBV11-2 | CASSWGRAYIQYF | TGTGCCAGCAGCTGGGGCAGGGCGTACATTCAGTACTTC
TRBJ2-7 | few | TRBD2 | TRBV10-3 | CAIRLAGGYEQYF | TGTGCCATTAGACTAGCGGGGGGCTACGAGCAGTACTTC
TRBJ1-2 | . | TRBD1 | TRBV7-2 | CASSLGQGANYGYTF | TGTGCCAGCAGCTTGGGACAGGGGGCTAACTATGGCTACACCTTC
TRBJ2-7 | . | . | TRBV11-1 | CASSLTMRNGYEQYF | TGTGCCAGCAGCTTAACTATGAGGAATGGCTACGAGCAGTACTTC
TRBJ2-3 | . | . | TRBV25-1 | CASSDVARITDTQYF | TGTGCCAGCAGTGATGTAGCGCGGATCACAGATACGCAGTATTTT
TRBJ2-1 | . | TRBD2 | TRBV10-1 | CASSTGTSGEQFF | TGCGCCAGCAGCACCGGGACTAGCGGGGAGCAGTTCTTC
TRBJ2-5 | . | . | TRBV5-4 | CASSPPNGGTQYF | TGTGCCAGCAGCCCCCCGAACGGGGGGACCCAGTACTTC
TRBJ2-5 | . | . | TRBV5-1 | CASSLGTIKETQYF | TGCGCCAGCAGCCTCGGGACCATCAAAGAGACCCAGTACTTC
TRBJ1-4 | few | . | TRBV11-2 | CASSHRPKGEKLFF | TGTGCCAGCAGCCACAGACCGAAGGGTGAAAAACTGTTTTTT
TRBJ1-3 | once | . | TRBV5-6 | CASSFYSLSGNTIYF | TGTGCCAGCAGCTTTTACAGTCTCTCTGGAAACACCATATATTTT
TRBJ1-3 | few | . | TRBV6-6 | CASMQQRGNTIYF | TGTGCCAGCATGCAACAGCGAGGAAACACCATATATTTT
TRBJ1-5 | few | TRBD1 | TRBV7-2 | CASSFLGTDNQPQHF | TGTGCCAGCAGCTTTTTAGGGACAGACAATCAGCCCCAGCATTTT
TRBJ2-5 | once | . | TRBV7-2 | CASSLTGGQETQYF | TGTGCCAGCAGCTTAACTGGGGGGCAAGAGACCCAGTACTTC
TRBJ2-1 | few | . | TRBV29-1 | CSVESGLATYNEQFF | TGCAGCGTTGAATCGGGACTGGCTACCTACAATGAGCAGTTCTTC
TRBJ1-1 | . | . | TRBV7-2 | CASSLVRTEAFF | TGTGCCAGCAGCTTAGTGAGGACTGAAGCTTTCTTT
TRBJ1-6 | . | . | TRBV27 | CASSRSPWSSYNSPLHF | TGTGCCAGCAGTCGAAGCCCTTGGAGCTCCTATAATTCACCCCTCCACTTT
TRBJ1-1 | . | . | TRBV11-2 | CASSSSRGGDTEAFF | TGTGCCAGCAGCTCCAGCCGTGGCGGAGACACTGAAGCTTTCTTT
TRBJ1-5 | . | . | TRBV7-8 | CASSLGWGRDQPQHF | TGTGCCAGCAGCTTAGGATGGGGCAGAGATCAGCCCCAGCATTTT
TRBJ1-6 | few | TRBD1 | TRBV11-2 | CASSFLRQGGSPLHF | TGTGCCAGCAGCTTCCTCCGACAGGGTGGTTCACCCCTCCACTTT
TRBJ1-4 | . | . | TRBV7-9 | CASSGGTDFEKLFF | TGTGCCAGCAGCGGTGGGACGGATTTTGAAAAACTGTTTTTT
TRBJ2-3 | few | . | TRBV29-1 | CSVTPSTDTQYF | TGCAGCGTCACACCCTCTACAGATACGCAGTATTTT
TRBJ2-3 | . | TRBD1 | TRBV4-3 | CASSQLQGATDTQYF | TGCGCCAGCAGCCAACTTCAGGGGGCCACAGATACGCAGTATTTT
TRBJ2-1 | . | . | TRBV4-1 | CASSQDSSARGDEQFF | TGCGCCAGCAGCCAAGATTCTTCGGCTAGGGGGGATGAGCAGTTCTTC
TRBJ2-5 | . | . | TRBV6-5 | CASRDTSQETQYF | TGTGCCAGCAGGGACACATCCCAAGAGACCCAGTACTTC
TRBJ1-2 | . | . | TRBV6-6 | CASSFQTANYGYTF | TGTGCCAGCAGTTTTCAAACAGCAAACTATGGCTACACCTTC
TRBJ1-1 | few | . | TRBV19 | CASLGRTWDTEAFF | TGTGCCAGTCTCGGACGGACCTGGGACACTGAAGCTTTCTTT
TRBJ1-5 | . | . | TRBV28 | CASSLWEGTGNQPQHF | TGTGCCAGCAGTTTATGGGAAGGTACGGGGAATCAGCCCCAGCATTTT
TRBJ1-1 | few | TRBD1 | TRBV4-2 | CASSPTGEQGDTEAFF | TGTGCCAGCAGCCCCACGGGGGAACAGGGGGACACTGAAGCTTTCTTT
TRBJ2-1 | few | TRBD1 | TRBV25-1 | CASSDSGQGTINEQFF | TGTGCCAGCAGTGACTCCGGACAGGGGACTATTAATGAGCAGTTCTTC
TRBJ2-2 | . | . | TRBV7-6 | CASSLGLANTGELFF | TGTGCCAGCAGCTTAGGCCTGGCGAACACCGGGGAGCTGTTTTTT
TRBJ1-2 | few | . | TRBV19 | CASRDPGGNYGYTF | TGTGCCAGTCGAGACCCAGGAGGGAACTATGGCTACACCTTC
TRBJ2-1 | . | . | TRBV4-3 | CASSQSVPRGSQGRYNEQFF | TGCGCCAGCAGCCAAAGTGTGCCGCGGGGGTCCCAGGGGAGGTACAATGAGCAGTTCTTC
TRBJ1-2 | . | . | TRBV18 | CASSPPAKAGYTF | TGTGCCAGCTCACCACCGGCAAAAGCTGGCTACACCTTC
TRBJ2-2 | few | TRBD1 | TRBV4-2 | CASSPRDRDTGELFF | TGTGCCAGCAGCCCCCGGGACAGGGACACCGGGGAGCTGTTTTTT
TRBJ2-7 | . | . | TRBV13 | CASSSSSSTSYEQYF | TGTGCCAGCAGCTCCTCTTCCTCAACGTCCTACGAGCAGTACTTC
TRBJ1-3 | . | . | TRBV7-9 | CASSSHGAGNTIYF | TGTGCCAGCAGCTCCCACGGTGCCGGAAACACCATATATTTT
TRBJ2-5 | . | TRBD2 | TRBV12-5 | CASGSPLLAGQETQYF | TGTGCTAGTGGTTCTCCTCTACTAGCGGGGCAGGAGACCCAGTACTTC